The entry that follows covers one T cell receptor (beta chain) sequence. This record comes from a study of blood T cell repertoires in COVID-19. Clones were read by immunoSEQ multiplex PCR, and TCRdb kept only the in-frame ones, dropping some. The repertoire holds about 160,000 clones, with around 80% as singletons. CDR3 size: 16 residues. The ends lost 7 bases at V and 3 bases at J; junction bases unmatched: 13. Germline V gene sequence: CDR1 MDHEN, CDR2 SYDVKM. This sequence originates from a woman of 80 years or more with acute or convalescent COVID-19. The sequenced sample was peripheral blood. The rearrangement joins TRBV28 to TRBJ2-3; 7 bases are shared with TRBD2. The CDR3 DNA is TGTGCCAGCACCCCATGGGGGGGATTGTTGACAGATACGCAGTATTTT. This codes for CASTPWGGLLTDTQYF.